These 32 T cell receptor beta chains came from one sample sequenced in a study of T cells of healthy individuals listed by TCRdb under 2018. The library came from 5' RACE. The sequencer was an Illumina MiSeq. TCRdb redid the processing of the public reads, applying fastp at Q25 and MiXCR, and retained in-frame beta chains. All rows with the same CDR3 protein become a single entry with the most common DNA and genes. This sample has 40,000 to 65,000 distinct CDR3 sequences in its table, and roughly 14% of those were observed once. About 15% of the sample lies in the top ten. These receptors all come from a human donor in good health.

This clonotype came up many times. The rearrangement uses TRBV27 and TRBJ2-7, with 12 positions matching TRBD2. J lost 1 base, V lost 5 bases, and 9 bases had no gene match. The CDR3 length is 17 residues. The germline V gene has CDR1 MNHEY and CDR2 SMNVEV (reference sequence). The CDR3, as DNA: TGTGCCAGCAGTCCTAGCGGGGGGGGAGAAAGGTCCTACGAGCAGTACTTC. Translated, it gives CASSPSGGGERSYEQYF.

The chain recombines TRBV7-8 with TRBJ2-5; the match to TRBD1 covers 10 bases. Trimming cost V 8 bases and J 5 bases; bases outside gene matches: 8. CDR3 size: 14 residues. Germline CDR1 and CDR2: SGHVS and FQNEAQ. The CDR3 protein is CASHPGQGFETQYF. The CDR3 nucleotides read TGTGCCAGCCACCCGGGACAGGGGTTTGAGACCCAGTACTTC.

This clonotype appeared a few times. The chain recombines TRBV12-3 or TRBV12-4 with TRBJ1-5; D ambiguous. This CDR3 has 13 residues. Deletions cut 7 bases from V and 6 bases from J, with 13 bases between. The CDR3 DNA reads TGTGCCAGCACCAAGGACCCGTTTCAGCCCCAGCATTTT. It is translated as CASTKDPFQPQHF.

The chain links TRBV20-1 to TRBJ1-1; TRBD1 is a possible D gene (5 bases). The germline gives CDR1 DFQATT, CDR2 SNEGSKA (reference sequence). The V gene lost 0 bases and the J gene lost 6 bases, with 8 bases spanning the gap. The CDR3 spans 12 residues. CDR3 sequence (DNA): TGCAGTGCTAGAGAGGGGGGGGCTGAAGCTTTCTTT. Translating it yields CSAREGGAEAFF.

The CDR3 loop is CASSFAGGAPTDTQYF. The CDR3 bases are TGTGCCAGCAGTTTTGCGGGGGGGGCCCCCACAGATACGCAGTATTTT. This chain joins TRBV12-3 or TRBV12-4 and TRBJ2-3; 9 bases map to TRBD2. The CDR3 is 16 residues long. The V gene end was trimmed by 3 bases and the J gene end by 2 bases; junction bases not matched to a gene: 6.

The chain couples TRBV10-3 to TRBJ1-2; no clear D. The V and J ends lost 5 bases and 0 bases respectively, with 7 bases between them. The CDR3 has 13 residues. Germline V gives CDR1 ENHRY, CDR2 SYGVKD. The CDR3 loop reads CAISPEPNYGYTF. As DNA, the CDR3 is TGTGCCATCAGTCCCGAGCCTAACTATGGCTACACCTTC.

In this sample, this clonotype turned up a few times. The chain links TRBV9 to TRBJ2-3, with a possible D match to TRBD1 (6 bases). There are 14 residues in the CDR3. Trimming pared 4 bases from V and 4 bases from J, leaving 13 bases between. From germline, CDR1 is SGDLS and CDR2 YYNGEE. CDR3 bases: TGTGCCAGCAGCTGGCAGGGGCCCGCAGATACGCAGTATTTT. Its translation is CASSWQGPADTQYF. The full variable domain, rest sourced from reference TRBV9 and TRBJ2-3, is DSGVTQTPKHLITATGQRVTLRCSPRSGDLSVYWYQQSLDQGLQFLIQYYNGEERAKGNILERFSAQQFPDLHSELNLSSLELGDSALYFCASSWQGPADTQYFGPGTRLTVL.

The V and J genes are TRBV5-1 and TRBJ1-6; 7 positions match TRBD1. CDR3 length: 14 amino acids. Germline V gene lookup returns CDR1 SGHRS and CDR2 YFSETQ. The V and J ends lost 3 bases and 7 bases, in that order; junction bases with no gene match: 4. CDR3 region: CASSSETGNSPLHF. In DNA form, the CDR3 reads TGCGCCAGCAGCTCGGAGACAGGGAATTCACCCCTCCACTTT.

In its sample, this clonotype was seen a few times. The J gene is TRBJ2-3, the V gene TRBV24-1; 15 nucleotides line up with TRBD2. The trim removed 3 bases at V and 3 bases at J, leaving 15 bases unmatched. The germline V gene encodes CDR1 KGHDR and CDR2 SFDVKD. This CDR3 spans 21 amino acids. This chain's CDR3 is CATSDPGLWTSGRVGTDTQYF. The CDR3 coding sequence is TGTGCCACCAGTGATCCCGGACTCTGGACTAGCGGGAGGGTTGGAACAGATACGCAGTATTTT.

In its sample, this clonotype was seen many times. V usage is TRBV27 and J usage is TRBJ1-6; D unclear. Germline values: CDR1 MNHEY, CDR2 SMNVEV (reference sequence). The CDR3 is 15 amino acids. Trimming took 0 bases from V and 9 from J, leaving 12 bases between them. CDR3 in DNA: TGTGCCAGCAGTTTATCAGAGGGAATGGGTTCACCCCTCCACTTT. Its protein product is CASSLSEGMGSPLHF.

This clonotype was seen more than once but under ten times. This sequence joins TRBV28 and TRBJ2-7, with 7 bases aligning to TRBD2. CDR3 size: 12 residues. Unmatched junction bases numbered 8, after V lost 8 bases and J lost 7 bases. CDR1 is MDHEN, CDR2 SYDVKM, per germline. The CDR3 DNA follows: TGTGCCAGCGGGGGGGGAAAGTGGGAGCAGTACTTC. It specifies CASGGGKWEQYF. The entire variable domain, with the rest obtained from reference TRBV28 and TRBJ2-7, is as follows: DVKVTQSSRYLVKRTGEKVFLECVQDMDHENMFWYRQDPGLGLRLIYFSYDVKMKEKGDIPEGYSVSREKKERFSLILESASTNQTSMYLCASGGGKWEQYFGPGTRLTVT.

In its sample, this clonotype was seen many times. V and J are TRBV5-1 and TRBJ2-1; 8 bases are shared with TRBD1. The CDR3 has 13 residues. Germline values: CDR1 SGHRS, CDR2 YFSETQ. J gave up 5 bases and V 8 bases, and 6 bases lay outside the gene matches. CDR3 bases: TGCGCCAGGTCGACAGGGGTTAACAATGAGCAGTTCTTC. It is translated as CARSTGVNNEQFF.

The chain carries TRBV5-5 and TRBJ2-7, with D maybe TRBD1 (5 bases). Germline V CDR1 and CDR2: SGHKS, YYEKEE (reference sequence). Between the trimmed V and J ends, which lost 4 bases and 0 bases, there was a span of 14 bases. CDR3 length equals 15 residues. CDR3 sequence: CASSLLAGHSYEQYF. The CDR3, as DNA: TGTGCCAGCAGCCTTCTGGCAGGGCACTCCTACGAGCAGTACTTC.

This clonotype was seen ten or more times. V is TRBV6-2 or TRBV6-3 and J is TRBJ2-1; 9 bases map to TRBD2. With V trimmed by 5 bases and J by 4 bases, 9 bases remained unmatched. The CDR3 runs 16 residues. Germline CDR1 and CDR2: MNHEY and SVGEGT. The CDR3 spells CASSERGTSWYNEQFF. Here the CDR3 DNA reads TGTGCCAGCAGTGAACGGGGGACTAGCTGGTACAATGAGCAGTTCTTC.

The chain carries TRBV14 and TRBJ1-5; TRBD1 matches at 7 bases. Germline values: CDR1 SGHDN, CDR2 FVKESK. The CDR3 runs 17 residues. The V and J ends lost 6 bases and 2 bases, in that order; junction bases with no gene match: 13. The CDR3 here is CASSRGLIQGGNQPQHF. In nucleotides, the CDR3 is TGTGCCAGCAGTCGGGGGTTGATCCAGGGGGGCAATCAGCCCCAGCATTTT.

The sample holds one count of this clonotype. This may be a read error: a much more frequent sequence differs by one nucleotide. V is TRBV20-1 and J is TRBJ2-7, with D perhaps matching TRBD2 (5 bases). The CDR3 has 13 amino acids. The germline gives CDR1 DFQATT, CDR2 SNEGSKA (reference sequence). Deletions cut 3 bases from V and 4 bases from J, with 13 bases between. The CDR3 reads CSARMGERYEQYF. CDR3 coding DNA: TGCAGTGCTAGGATGGGAGAGAGGTACGAGCAGTACTTC.

This clonotype has at least ten counts. The chain recombines TRBV7-8 with TRBJ1-1; 9 nucleotides align to TRBD1. J lost 2 bases, V lost 3 bases, and 10 bases had no gene match. Germline V gives CDR1 SGHVS, CDR2 FQNEAQ. The CDR3 spans 17 residues. CDR3 in DNA: TGTGCCAGCAGCTTTACGGGACAGGGTGTGTTCAACACTGAAGCTTTCTTT. Amino acid sequence: CASSFTGQGVFNTEAFF.

This clonotype showed up many times. The chain recombines TRBV7-6 with TRBJ2-3, with D possibly called TRBD1 or TRBD2 (5 bases each). The CDR3 has 13 residues. V was trimmed by 3 bases and J by 4 bases, leaving 8 bases between them. Germline V lookup: CDR1 SGHVS, CDR2 FNYEAQ. As DNA, the CDR3 is TGTGCCAGCAGCTTCCAGGGACCAGATACGCAGTATTTT. This gives the protein CASSFQGPDTQYF.

This clonotype was counted between two and nine times. The chain has TRBV7-2 and TRBJ2-2; TRBD1 matches at 11 bases. CDR1 and CDR2 from the germline V gene are SGHTA and FQGNSA. With V trimmed by 2 bases and J by 11 bases, 13 bases remained unmatched. This CDR3 spans 17 amino acids. This CDR3 reads CASSLRDSGQGAIELFF. Here the CDR3 DNA reads TGTGCCAGCAGCTTACGGGATTCTGGACAGGGGGCCATTGAGCTGTTTTTT.

CDR3 DNA sequence: TGTGCCAGCAGCTTTCAACTCGATAGGGATACGCAGTATTTT. It is translated as CASSFQLDRDTQYF. This sequence joins TRBV5-5 and TRBJ2-3; D remains unclear. The CDR3 totals 14 residues. Germline values: CDR1 SGHKS, CDR2 YYEKEE (reference sequence). The V and J ends lost 2 bases and 6 bases respectively, with 13 bases between them.

CDR3 amino acids: CASSQGRELYYEQYF. In DNA, the CDR3 is TGTGCCAGCAGCCAGGGACGGGAGCTCTACTACGAGCAGTACTTC. V and J are TRBV4-2 and TRBJ2-7; TRBD2 is a possible D gene (6 bases). This CDR3 comprises 15 residues. CDR1 is LGHNA and CDR2 is YNFKEQ in the germline V gene. V lost 3 bases and J lost 3, with 15 bases in between.

This clonotype was recorded many times. V gene TRBV7-9 combines with J gene TRBJ1-1; D unresolved. V was shortened by 1 base and J by 4 bases, with 13 bases between the two germline ends. CDR3 length: 15 amino acids. Germline values: CDR1 SEHNR, CDR2 FQNEAQ (reference sequence). The CDR3 loop reads CASSLVQGSSTEAFF. CDR3 nucleotide sequence: TGTGCCAGCAGCTTAGTTCAAGGAAGCAGCACTGAAGCTTTCTTT.

The V call is TRBV14, the J call TRBJ1-2, with D tentatively TRBD1 (6 bases). The CDR3 covers 15 residues. Germline CDR1 is SGHDN and CDR2 is FVKESK. V was shortened by 5 bases and J by 2 bases, with 15 bases between the two germline ends. The CDR3 DNA reads TGTGCCAGCAGCGAAGGGACACCGAGCAACTATGGCTACACCTTC. This gives the protein CASSEGTPSNYGYTF. The variable domain in full, completed from reference TRBV14 and TRBJ1-2, reads EAGVTQFPSHSVIEKGQTVTLRCDPISGHDNLYWYRRVMGKEIKFLLHFVKESKQDESGMPNNRFLAERTGGTYSTLKVQPAELEDSGVYFCASSEGTPSNYGYTFGSGTRLTVV.

This clonotype has a count of ten or more. The V call is TRBV28, the J call TRBJ2-5, with D perhaps matching TRBD1 (6 bases). The germline V gene has CDR1 MDHEN and CDR2 SYDVKM. Trimming pared 1 base from V and 1 base from J, leaving 10 bases between. The CDR3 loop spans 15 amino acids. For the CDR3, the DNA is TGTGCCAGCAGTTTATCCCAGGACAGCCAAGAGACCCAGTACTTC. Protein sequence: CASSLSQDSQETQYF.

The chain employs TRBV11-1 and TRBJ2-1; TRBD2 agrees at 11 bases. Germline V gene sequence: CDR1 SGHAT, CDR2 FQDESV (reference sequence). The junction had 2 bases not matched to a gene; V was cut back by 1 base and J by 6 bases. The length of the CDR3 is 15 residues. The CDR3 here is CASSLVAGGFNEQFF. CDR3 in DNA: TGTGCCAGCAGCTTAGTAGCGGGAGGGTTCAATGAGCAGTTCTTC.

This clonotype appeared many times. The V gene is TRBV5-4, the J gene TRBJ2-7; TRBD1 aligns across 7 bases. The CDR3 has 14 residues. CDR1 and CDR2 (germline): SGHNT, YYREEE (reference sequence). With V trimmed by 6 bases and J by 6 bases, 12 bases remained unmatched. The CDR3 loop reads CASTSRGPGAEQYF. The CDR3 DNA reads as TGTGCCAGCACCTCGAGGGGGCCCGGGGCCGAGCAGTACTTC.

Only a few counts were recorded for this clonotype. J is TRBJ1-2 and V is TRBV9; D uncertain. Trimming took 3 bases from V and 2 from J, leaving 14 bases between them. Germline V CDR1 and CDR2: SGDLS, YYNGEE. CDR3 size: 15 residues. The CDR3 sequence is CASSAKPTENYGYTF. Written as DNA, the CDR3 is TGTGCCAGCAGCGCCAAACCAACAGAAAACTATGGCTACACCTTC.

This clonotype has just a few counts. The CDR3 bases are TGTGCCAGCAGTTCTGGGGGTGGATACTACGAGCAGTACTTC. Translating it yields CASSSGGGYYEQYF. The chain links TRBV12-3 or TRBV12-4 to TRBJ2-7; D tentatively reads TRBD1 or TRBD2 (5 bases each). The CDR3 is 14 residues long. Trimming left V 4 bases short and J 3 bases short, with 13 bases between.

This clonotype appeared a single time. A read error may be the cause here, since a much bigger clone is one base away. The chain combines TRBV7-2 with TRBJ2-3, with D possibly TRBD2 on 5 matching bases. The CDR3 is 12 amino acids. Germline V gene data show CDR1 as SGHTA and CDR2 as FQGNSA. The CDR3 is CGSSSAADTQYF. The CDR3 nucleotides are TGTGGCAGCAGCTCAGCGGCAGATACGCAGTATTTT.

The chain has TRBV19 and TRBJ1-5; maybe TRBD1 (5 bases). Germline assignment: CDR1 LNHDA and CDR2 SQIVND (reference sequence). This CDR3 is 15 amino acids long. Trimming cost V 7 bases and J 4 bases, with 17 bases left between them. In nucleotides, the CDR3 is TGTGCCAGTAACAAGGAGGGGCCTGGGAATCAGCCCCAGCATTTT. It encodes CASNKEGPGNQPQHF.

This clonotype was counted many times. The CDR3: CASSLGGVALGYTF. The CDR3 DNA follows: TGTGCCAGCAGTTTAGGAGGGGTAGCTCTGGGCTACACCTTC. The chain links TRBV12-3 or TRBV12-4 to TRBJ1-2; a possible D gene is TRBD1 (5 bases). The length of the CDR3 is 14 residues. V shed 1 base and J shed 8 bases, with 14 bases lying between them.

The chain recombines TRBV27 with TRBJ2-1; a possible D gene is TRBD2 (5 bases). V lost 4 bases to trimming and J lost 7 bases, with 17 bases between them. Germline CDR1 reads MNHEY; CDR2 reads SMNVEV (reference sequence). This CDR3 is built from 15 residues. The CDR3 spells CASSSAGRVRNEQFF. Written as DNA, the CDR3 is TGTGCCAGCAGTTCCGCGGGCCGCGTAAGGAATGAGCAGTTCTTC.